The 28 T cell receptor beta chains reported below all come from one sample, sequenced in a study of STAT5B mutations in CD4+ large granular lymphocyte leukemia. Produced via immunoSEQ multiplex PCR; TCRdb's table is partial and in-frame only. The sample holds about 36,000 clones; about four fifths are singletons and the top ten take 0.55%. The source material was CD4+ T cells from blood buffy coats. Receptors originate from a human donor in good health.

J is TRBJ2-6 and V is TRBV27, with unresolved D. CDR1 and CDR2 (germline): MNHEY, SMNVEV (reference sequence). Trimming removed 3 bases from V and 4 bases from J, with 10 bases in between. The CDR3 sequence is 15 residues long. The CDR3 DNA reads TGTGCCAGCAGTTTCGGGTGGGTCGGGGCCAACGTCCTGACTTTC. Translated, it gives CASSFGWVGANVLTF.

The chain employs TRBV18 and TRBJ1-1; TRBD1 matches 7 bases. The J segment lost 5 bases and the V segment lost 4 bases, leaving 19 bases of the junction unmatched. The CDR3 is 18 amino acids. The germline gives CDR1 KGHSH, CDR2 LQKENI. CDR3 bases: TGTGCCAGCTCACTAGCAGGGGGGCTATCTTCGGTTTGGACTGAAGCTTTCTTT. This gives the protein CASSLAGGLSSVWTEAFF. Looking up the rest from reference TRBV18 and TRBJ1-1 gives the full variable domain: NAGVMQNPRHLVRRRGQEARLRCSPMKGHSHVYWYRQLPEEGLKFMVYLQKENIIDESGMPKERFSAEFPKEGPSILRIQQVVRGDSAAYFCASSLAGGLSSVWTEAFFGQGTRLTVV.

A few counts support this clone. This chain joins TRBV4-2 and TRBJ1-2; the D is unclear. This CDR3 has 15 amino acids. In germline, CDR1 is LGHNA, CDR2 YNFKEQ. V lost 4 bases, J lost 8 bases, and 20 bases lay in between. The CDR3 DNA reads as TGTGCCAGCAGCCCTAAGGACGGCGAGACTATGGGCTACACCTTC. It codes for CASSPKDGETMGYTF.

The chain carries TRBV7-7 and TRBJ2-5; D is tentatively TRBD1 or TRBD2 (5 bases each). Germline lookup yields CDR1 SSHAT and CDR2 FNYEAQ (reference sequence). V gave up 5 bases and J gave up 5 bases, with 15 bases separating them. The CDR3 is 14 amino acids. The CDR3, as DNA: TGTGCCAGCAGCCGGGGACCGGTAGAGGAGACCCAGTACTTC. Protein: CASSRGPVEETQYF.

The chain recombines TRBV7-9 with TRBJ2-3, with 13 bases lining up with TRBD2. CDR3 length equals 15 residues. The V and J ends lost 5 bases and 5 bases, in that order; junction bases with no gene match: 4. Germline V gene lookup returns CDR1 SEHNR and CDR2 FQNEAQ (reference sequence). CDR3 protein: CASSPGLAGEDTQYF. As DNA, the CDR3 is TGTGCCAGCAGCCCAGGACTAGCGGGAGAAGATACGCAGTATTTT. Supplemented by reference TRBV7-9 and TRBJ2-3, the full variable domain reads DTGVSQNPRHKITKRGQNVTFRCDPISEHNRLYWYRQTLGQGPEFLTYFQNEAQLEKSRLLSDRFSAERPKGSFSTLEIQRTEQGDSAMYLCASSPGLAGEDTQYFGPGTRLTVL.

J is TRBJ2-5 and V is TRBV9; TRBD1 matches at 10 bases. The germline V gene has CDR1 SGDLS and CDR2 YYNGEE. Germline trimming cut 3 bases from V and 6 bases from J; bases unmatched to any gene: 5. This CDR3 spans 14 amino acids. The DNA of the CDR3 is TGTGCCAGCAGCGAGACAGGGGGCCGAAAGACCCAGTACTTC. Its protein is CASSETGGRKTQYF. Filled out from reference TRBV9 and TRBJ2-5, the complete variable domain reads DSGVTQTPKHLITATGQRVTLRCSPRSGDLSVYWYQQSLDQGLQFLIQYYNGEERAKGNILERFSAQQFPDLHSELNLSSLELGDSALYFCASSETGGRKTQYFGPGTRLLVL.

This clone was seen only once. This rearrangement joins TRBV9 to TRBJ1-6; D is ambiguous. Trimming pared 3 bases from V and 8 bases from J, leaving 6 bases between. The CDR3 sequence is 12 residues long. CDR1 is SGDLS and CDR2 is YYNGEE in the germline V gene. CDR3 loop: CASSDPDSPLHF. The CDR3 nucleotides read TGTGCCAGCAGCGACCCGGATTCACCCCTCCACTTT.

The chain carries TRBV7-9 and TRBJ1-3; D ambiguous. In germline, CDR1 is SEHNR, CDR2 FQNEAQ (reference sequence). The CDR3 length is 16 residues. Trimming stripped 6 bases from V and 1 base from J, with 16 bases between. The DNA for the CDR3 is TGTGCCAGCAGTGCCAGCTCCGCCAGTTCTGGAAACACCATATATTTT. Amino acid sequence: CASSASSASSGNTIYF.

As to this clone: This CDR3 is also generated by other DNA sequences in the sample. The V gene is TRBV2, the J gene TRBJ2-2; D not certain. The V end lost 6 bases, the J end lost 5 bases, and 7 bases lay between the germline ends. The CDR3 consists of 12 residues. Germline CDR1 is SNHLY and CDR2 is FYNNEI. CDR3 DNA sequence: TGTGCCAGCAGCGTTGGGACCGGGGAGCTGTTTTTT. Amino acids: CASSVGTGELFF.

The rearrangement uses TRBV19 and TRBJ1-2; D remains ambiguous. This CDR3 has 12 residues. Germline V gene sequence: CDR1 LNHDA, CDR2 SQIVND (reference sequence). V dropped 3 bases and J dropped 8 bases, with 10 bases sitting between them. The chain's CDR3 is CASSISAQGYTF. In nucleotides, the CDR3 is TGTGCCAGTAGTATTAGTGCTCAGGGCTACACCTTC.

V usage is TRBV7-9 and J usage is TRBJ2-5, with D possibly TRBD2 on 5 matching bases. The CDR3 totals 16 residues. CDR1 is SEHNR and CDR2 is FQNEAQ in the germline V gene (reference sequence). V was pared by 5 bases and J by 5 bases, with 21 bases between. In nucleotides, the CDR3 is TGTGCCAGCAGCCAACTCGTGGGGAGTGGATCGGAGACCCAGTACTTC. It encodes CASSQLVGSGSETQYF.

DNA for the CDR3: TGTGCCAGCAGCGGACAGCACTCTGGGGCCAACGTCCTGACTTTC. Amino acid sequence: CASSGQHSGANVLTF. This chain links TRBV27 with TRBJ2-6; a weak D match, TRBD1 (6 bases). Germline CDR1 reads MNHEY; CDR2 reads SMNVEV (reference sequence). V was cut by 6 bases and J by 0 bases, with 9 bases left in between. This CDR3 region has 15 residues.

The V call is TRBV14, the J call TRBJ2-1; the D gene is possibly TRBD2 (6 bases). Trimming shortened V by 1 base and J by 5 bases, and 9 bases separated the two germline ends. The CDR3 extends over 14 amino acids. Germline assignment: CDR1 SGHDN and CDR2 FVKESK. The CDR3 region is CASSQGLGDNEQFF. Written as DNA, the CDR3 is TGTGCCAGCAGCCAAGGACTAGGGGACAATGAGCAGTTCTTC.

The chain links TRBV29-1 to TRBJ2-3; 12 bases agree with TRBD2. The CDR3 has 15 residues. CDR1 SQVTM and CDR2 ANQGSEA come from the germline V gene. With V trimmed by 2 bases and J by 6 bases, 6 bases remained unmatched. The CDR3 nucleotides are TGCAGCGTTGAAAGAACTAGCGGGGGGCAGGATACGCAGTATTTT. It is translated as CSVERTSGGQDTQYF.

The CDR3, as DNA: TGTGCCACCAGCAGGGACAGGGGGAGGTCAGATACGCAGTATTTT. Protein: CATSRDRGRSDTQYF. This rearrangement joins TRBV15 to TRBJ2-3, with 10 bases aligning to TRBD1. J was trimmed by 4 bases and V by 3 bases; bases with no gene match: 4. This CDR3 region has 15 residues. In germline, CDR1 is LNHNV, CDR2 YYDKDF (reference sequence).

This sequence joins TRBV25-1 and TRBJ1-4; tentative D call: TRBD1 (5 bases). The CDR3 is made up of 15 amino acids. Germline lookup yields CDR1 MGHDK and CDR2 SYGVNS. V was cut by 3 bases and J by 2 bases, with 10 bases left in between. The CDR3 region is CASSDGAMTNEKLFF. CDR3 in DNA: TGTGCCAGCAGTGATGGGGCCATGACTAATGAAAAACTGTTTTTT.

This chain links TRBV15 with TRBJ1-4; no definite D call. CDR1 and CDR2 (germline): LNHNV, YYDKDF (reference sequence). Trimming pared 0 bases from V and 8 bases from J, leaving 10 bases between. CDR3 length: 14 residues. CDR3 DNA sequence: TGTGCCACCAGCAGAGAGTTTACCACCGAAAAACTGTTTTTT. Amino acid sequence: CATSREFTTEKLFF.

This chain connects TRBV18 to TRBJ1-1, with 7 bases matching TRBD1. J was trimmed by 1 base and V by 5 bases; bases with no gene match: 4. The CDR3 spans 14 residues. The germline V gene has CDR1 KGHSH and CDR2 LQKENI. The DNA of the CDR3 is TGTGCCAGCTCAGCCGGACAGGCGAACACTGAAGCTTTCTTT. This translates into CASSAGQANTEAFF.

The V gene is TRBV7-2, the J gene TRBJ2-5; 8 bases map to TRBD2. Germline-derived CDR1 and CDR2 are SGHTA and FQGNSA. V lost 3 bases to trimming and J lost 5 bases; unmatched junction nucleotides: 14. The CDR3 extends over 17 amino acids. The CDR3 DNA is TGTGCCAGCAGCTTCGGACTAGCTTCCACCAGTGGGGAGACCCAGTACTTC. Translated: CASSFGLASTSGETQYF.

This clone appeared once. V is TRBV4-3 and J is TRBJ1-2, with TRBD1 as a possible D gene (6 bases). The V end lost 0 bases, the J end lost 7 bases, and 9 bases lay between the germline ends. CDR3 length: 13 residues. Germline CDR1 and CDR2: LGHNA and YSLEER. CDR3 sequence reads: CASSQEGGFGYTF. The CDR3 bases are TGCGCCAGCAGCCAAGAAGGGGGATTTGGCTACACCTTC.

The chain joins TRBV2 to TRBJ2-2; 9 bases agree with TRBD2. V gave up 5 bases and J gave up 2 bases; unmatched junction bases: 9. Per germline, CDR1 SNHLY and CDR2 FYNNEI. This CDR3 has 17 amino acids. This CDR3 is CASSLGGGRANTGELFF. CDR3 nucleotide sequence: TGTGCCAGCAGTTTGGGCGGCGGGAGGGCCAACACCGGGGAGCTGTTTTTT.

The genes are TRBV5-4 and TRBJ2-3, with 10 bases identical to TRBD2. The V segment lost 4 bases and the J segment 0 bases; nucleotides outside the gene matches: 5. The CDR3 contains 16 residues. CDR1 SGHNT and CDR2 YYREEE come from the germline V gene (reference sequence). The CDR3: CASSRTSGTSTDTQYF. DNA of the CDR3: TGTGCCAGCAGCAGGACTAGCGGAACAAGCACAGATACGCAGTATTTT.

This clone occurred a few times. J is TRBJ2-2 and V is TRBV7-9; D unclear. The CDR3 runs to 12 residues. Per the germline V gene, CDR1 is SEHNR and CDR2 is FQNEAQ (reference sequence). Trimming pared 8 bases from V and 4 bases from J, leaving 8 bases between. The CDR3 bases are TGTGCCAGCCGGAAGTCCACCGGGGAGCTGTTTTTT. This encodes CASRKSTGELFF. The full variable domain, its missing parts supplied by reference TRBV7-9 and TRBJ2-2, is DTGVSQNPRHKITKRGQNVTFRCDPISEHNRLYWYRQTLGQGPEFLTYFQNEAQLEKSRLLSDRFSAERPKGSFSTLEIQRTEQGDSAMYLCASRKSTGELFFGEGSRLTVL.

J is TRBJ2-7 and V is TRBV5-1; D may match TRBD1 or TRBD2 (5 bases each). CDR1 and CDR2 from the germline V gene are SGHRS and YFSETQ. There are 12 residues in the CDR3. Trimming left V 7 bases short and J 2 bases short, with 10 bases between. CDR3 DNA: TGCGCCAGCGGACGAGGGGCCTACGAGCAGTACTTC. The encoded protein is CASGRGAYEQYF.

This clone has only a few counts. This sequence joins TRBV6-5 and TRBJ1-6; D is undetermined. Germline loops: CDR1 MNHEY, CDR2 SVGAGI. The CDR3 spans 11 residues. The V and J ends lost 2 bases and 9 bases respectively, with 2 bases between them. The CDR3 nucleotides are TGTGCCAGCAGTTACCGTTCACCCCTCCACTTT. Translating gives CASSYRSPLHF.

This chain uses TRBV4-1 with TRBJ1-6, with D unresolved. The CDR3 runs 16 residues. With 0 bases removed from V and 7 bases from J, the gap between germline ends came to 13 bases. Per the germline V gene, CDR1 is MGHRA and CDR2 is YSYEKL. CDR3 in amino acids: CASSQDTNSRNSPLHF. DNA for the CDR3: TGCGCCAGCAGCCAAGATACAAACAGTAGGAATTCACCCCTCCACTTT.

A note on this clone: Germline and junction disagree at one end, which may indicate a read error. The gene calls are TRBV7-7 and TRBJ2-1; TRBD1 or TRBD2 may be the D gene (5 bases each). This CDR3 is 15 amino acids long. CDR1 SSHAT and CDR2 FNYEAQ come from the germline V gene (reference sequence). In DNA form, the CDR3 reads TGTGCTAGCAGCCAAGCAGGGCTAACGGGAAATGAGCAGTTCTTC. Translation: CASSQAGLTGNEQFF.

The chain has TRBV6-1 and TRBJ2-7; D possibly corresponds to TRBD2 (5 bases). Germline lookup yields CDR1 MNHNS and CDR2 SASEGT. V lost 1 base and J 1 base, leaving 14 bases between the germline ends. CDR3 length equals 16 residues. Here the CDR3 DNA reads TGTGCCAGCAGTGAAGTGGAGCGGTCGGGGTCCTACGAGCAGTACTTC. Its translation: CASSEVERSGSYEQYF.